This T cell receptor beta chain emerged from a study of radiation and T cells in renal cell carcinoma (dated by TCRdb to about 2020). About the investigation overall: Samples came from a clinical trial, in which primary renal cell carcinomas received 15 Gy stereotactic body radiation therapy followed by nephrectomy 4 weeks later. In total, about 50 samples underwent TCR beta sequencing: 25 or so tumors plus 27 peripheral blood samples. Across all 50 or so samples, 4,016,671 unique CDR3 nucleotide sequences, encoding 2.5 million to 3 million unique CDR3 amino acid sequences, were identified.

The time point label, as the study defines it: blood 2 weeks post-SBRT. Read against the paper, the sample's treatment or condition label means: 15 Gy SBRT to primary tumor, nephrectomy 4 weeks later. To track tumor-enriched clonotypes, serial peripheral blood was sampled from radiation-treated patients at baseline and at 2 weeks and 4 weeks after SBRT. All patients had renal cell carcinoma with clear cell pathology. Genomic DNA for TCR sequencing was prepared using the QIAamp DNA Blood Mini Kit (Qiagen). The analyses included just those samples that passed every quality control check. From cysteine to phenylalanine, the CDR3 is 15 amino acids long. This entry keeps only the CDR3 DNA: 45 bases, framed from base 1. The germline ends are 21 bases apart after V is trimmed by 6 bases and J by 9 bases. From the germline V gene, CDR1 is SGHVS and CDR2 is FNYEAQ. As regards this clone: Its antigen is unknown. No clone much larger than this one lies a single base away; base qualities are absent.

The investigation overall reported the following: The single-armed trial design could not address effects of radiation dose or scheduling on the TCR repertoire. Because no pretreatment tumor biopsies were available, whether clonotypes were present in the tumor at baseline could not be determined. Dynamics of the blood repertoire were not tracked past 4 weeks after treatment. Top tumor clonotypes rose in blood from baseline to 2 weeks post-radiation, then contracted by 4 weeks, suggesting transient expansion of tumor-resident clones.

TCR beta libraries were generated from genomic DNA with the immunoSEQ kit, following the manufacturer's recommendations. To prepare libraries, a first multiplex PCR with proprietary primers was run, followed by a second PCR that added unique barcodes, and a bead cleanup was done after each round. A positive control reaction and a negative control reaction, both provided in the kit, were run with every batch of samples. The final libraries underwent checking on an Agilent 4200 TapeStation D1000 ScreenTape, volumetric pooling, and quantification by qPCR. Sequencing was performed on an Illumina NextSeq500 with a MidOutput 150-cycle cartridge, and 156 Read1 and 15 Index1 cycles were run with kit custom primers. The pooled library was loaded at 1.0 pM, and approximately 18% PhiX control was spiked in. As for how the authors treated the data: Vendor-processed data were analyzed in R, and a clonotype was defined as all T cells sharing the same CDR3 nucleotide sequence. In the clone abundance analyses, frequencies were normalized to the 10,000 most abundant clones in each sample. Public T cell clones, which averaged fewer than five per sample, were excluded before analysis. A difference in abundance of at least 32-fold between compartments was used to define tumor-enriched and baseline blood-enriched clonotypes. Clonotypes expanded or contracted between blood time points were identified with a beta-binomial differential abundance model. Tumor-blood repertoire similarity was measured with the Baroni-Urbani and Buser coefficient, and groups were compared using two-tailed Wilcoxon tests in R. TCRdb limited this immuneACCESS table to in-frame rearrangements with V and J called. A share of clones is missing; checked studies link under half to unresolved V genes, and the rest is unexplained. V and J calls and clone size follow that table, whereas D and trimming were derived from the DNA. This sample lists about 150,000 clones; approximately 88% were detected once. In total, the top ten clones hold 13% of the sample.

Source: blood, taken from a patient whose treatment included radiotherapy and nephrectomy. This receptor was taken from a woman in her forties or fifties with renal cell carcinoma. The sequence links TRBV7-6 to TRBJ2-1; possibly the D gene is TRBD1, per 6 matching bases. The CDR3 reads as follows: CASSQNPRTDTEQFF. The DNA sequence is TGTGCCAGCAGTCAGAACCCCCGGACAGACACTGAGCAGTTCTTC. With the portions outside the CDR3 filled from the reference TRBV7-6 and TRBJ2-1 genes, the complete variable region becomes GAGVSQSPRYKVTKRGQDVALRCDPISGHVSLYWYRQALGQGPEFLTYFNYEAQQDKSGLPNDRFSAERPEGSISTLTIQRTEQRDSAMYRCASSQNPRTDTEQFFGPGTRLTVL.